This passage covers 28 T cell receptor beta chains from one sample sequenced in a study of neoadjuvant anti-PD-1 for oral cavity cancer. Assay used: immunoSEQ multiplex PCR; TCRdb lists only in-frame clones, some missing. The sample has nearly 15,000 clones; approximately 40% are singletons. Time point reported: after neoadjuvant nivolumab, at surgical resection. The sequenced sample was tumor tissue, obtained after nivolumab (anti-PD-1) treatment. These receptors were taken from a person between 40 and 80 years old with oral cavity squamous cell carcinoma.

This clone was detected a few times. The CDR3 spells CASSSRLGEAFF. DNA of the CDR3: TGCGCCAGCAGTTCCCGGCTGGGTGAAGCTTTCTTT. The chain employs TRBV10-1 and TRBJ1-1; D gene unclear. This CDR3 has 12 residues. Germline assignment: CDR1 WNHNN and CDR2 SYGVQD (reference sequence). Trimming removed 5 bases from V and 7 bases from J, with 11 bases in between.

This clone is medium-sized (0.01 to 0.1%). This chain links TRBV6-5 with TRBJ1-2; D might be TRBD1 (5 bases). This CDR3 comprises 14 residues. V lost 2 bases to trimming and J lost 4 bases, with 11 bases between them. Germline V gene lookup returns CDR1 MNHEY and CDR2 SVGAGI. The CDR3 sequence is CASSYRDRGYGYTF. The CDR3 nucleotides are TGTGCCAGCAGTTACCGGGACCGGGGCTATGGCTACACCTTC.

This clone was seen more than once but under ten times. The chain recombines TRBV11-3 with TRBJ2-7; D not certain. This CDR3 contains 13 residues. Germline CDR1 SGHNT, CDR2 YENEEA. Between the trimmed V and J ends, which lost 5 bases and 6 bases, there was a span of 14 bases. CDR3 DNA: TGTGCCAGCAGCCCCCATAAGTCGCCCGAGCAGTACTTC. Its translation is CASSPHKSPEQYF.

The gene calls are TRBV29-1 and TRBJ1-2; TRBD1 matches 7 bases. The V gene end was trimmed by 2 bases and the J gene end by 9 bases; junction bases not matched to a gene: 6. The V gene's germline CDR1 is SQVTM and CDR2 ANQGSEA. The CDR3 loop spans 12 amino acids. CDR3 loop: CSVELQGIRYTF. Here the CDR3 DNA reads TGCAGCGTTGAACTACAGGGGATACGCTACACCTTC.

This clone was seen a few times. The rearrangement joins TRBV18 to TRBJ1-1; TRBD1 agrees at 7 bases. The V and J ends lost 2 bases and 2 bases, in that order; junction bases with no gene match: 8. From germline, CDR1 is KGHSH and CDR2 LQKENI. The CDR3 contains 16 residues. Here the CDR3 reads CASSPTMDRRNTEAFF. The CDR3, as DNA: TGTGCCAGCTCACCAACGATGGACAGGAGAAACACTGAAGCTTTCTTT.

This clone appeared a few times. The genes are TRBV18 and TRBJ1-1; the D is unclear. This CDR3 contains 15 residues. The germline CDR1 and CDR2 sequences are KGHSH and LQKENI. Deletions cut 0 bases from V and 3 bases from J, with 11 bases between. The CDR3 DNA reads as TGTGCCAGCTCACCACCGGGCCCCTGGGACACTGAAGCTTTCTTT. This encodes CASSPPGPWDTEAFF.

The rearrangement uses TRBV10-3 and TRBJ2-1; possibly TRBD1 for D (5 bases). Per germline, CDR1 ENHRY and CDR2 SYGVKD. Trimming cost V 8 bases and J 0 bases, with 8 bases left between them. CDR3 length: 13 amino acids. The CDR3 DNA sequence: TGTGCCATCGGGGCGTACTCCTACAATGAGCAGTTCTTC. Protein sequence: CAIGAYSYNEQFF.

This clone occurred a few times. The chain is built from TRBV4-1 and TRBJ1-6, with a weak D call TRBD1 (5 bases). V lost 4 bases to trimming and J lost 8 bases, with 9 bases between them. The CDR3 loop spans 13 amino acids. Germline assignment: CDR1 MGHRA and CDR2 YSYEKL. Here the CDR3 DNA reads TGCGCCAGCAGCCCCCAGGGAGATTCACCCCTCCACTTT. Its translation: CASSPQGDSPLHF.

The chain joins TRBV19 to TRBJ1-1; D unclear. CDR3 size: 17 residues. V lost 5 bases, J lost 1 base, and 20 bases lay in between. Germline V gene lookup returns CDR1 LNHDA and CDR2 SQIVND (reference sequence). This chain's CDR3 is CASSARAGFSGNTEAFF. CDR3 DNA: TGTGCCAGTAGTGCCCGGGCGGGGTTCTCGGGGAACACTGAAGCTTTCTTT.

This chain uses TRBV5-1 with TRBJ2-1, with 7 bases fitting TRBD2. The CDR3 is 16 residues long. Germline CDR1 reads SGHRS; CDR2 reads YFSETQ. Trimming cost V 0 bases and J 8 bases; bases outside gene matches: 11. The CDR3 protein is CASSLAGWGGRDEQFF. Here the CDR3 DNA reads TGCGCCAGCAGCTTGGCCGGCTGGGGGGGTCGTGATGAGCAGTTCTTC.

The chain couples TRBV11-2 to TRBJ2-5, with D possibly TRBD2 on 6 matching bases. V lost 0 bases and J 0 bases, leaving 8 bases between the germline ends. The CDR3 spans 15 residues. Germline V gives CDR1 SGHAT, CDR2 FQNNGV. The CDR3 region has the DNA TGTGCCAGCAGCTTAGATGGGGGGTACCAAGAGACCCAGTACTTC. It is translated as CASSLDGGYQETQYF.

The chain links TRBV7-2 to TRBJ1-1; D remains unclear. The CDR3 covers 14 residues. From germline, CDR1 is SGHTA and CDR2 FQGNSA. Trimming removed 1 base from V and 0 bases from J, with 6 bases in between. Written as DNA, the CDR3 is TGTGCCAGCAGCTTAGGGCAGCTGAACACTGAAGCTTTCTTT. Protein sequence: CASSLGQLNTEAFF.

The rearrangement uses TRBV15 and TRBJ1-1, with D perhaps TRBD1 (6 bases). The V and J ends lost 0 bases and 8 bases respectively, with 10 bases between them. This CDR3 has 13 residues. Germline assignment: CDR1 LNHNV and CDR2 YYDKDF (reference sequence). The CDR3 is CATSRERDREAFF. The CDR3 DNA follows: TGTGCCACCAGCAGAGAAAGAGACAGGGAAGCTTTCTTT.

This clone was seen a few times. This chain's CDR3 is CASSEKRGREQFF. For the CDR3, the DNA is TGTGCCAGCAGCGAAAAAAGGGGCCGTGAGCAGTTCTTC. The chain recombines TRBV21-1 with TRBJ2-1; the table's D call, TRBD1, was not checked against the DNA. TRBV21-1 is given as a pseudogene. The CDR3 extends over 13 amino acids.

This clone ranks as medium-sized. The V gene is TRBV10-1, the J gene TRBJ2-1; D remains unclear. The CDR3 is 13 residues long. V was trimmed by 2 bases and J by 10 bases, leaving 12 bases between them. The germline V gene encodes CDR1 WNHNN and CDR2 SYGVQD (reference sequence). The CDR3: CASSENQLGEQFF. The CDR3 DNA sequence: TGCGCCAGCAGTGAGAATCAGCTGGGGGAGCAGTTCTTC.

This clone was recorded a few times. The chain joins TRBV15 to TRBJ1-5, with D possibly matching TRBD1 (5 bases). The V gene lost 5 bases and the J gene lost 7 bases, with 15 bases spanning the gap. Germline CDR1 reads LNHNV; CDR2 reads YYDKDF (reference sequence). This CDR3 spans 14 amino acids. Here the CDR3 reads CATSSGRTRQPQHF. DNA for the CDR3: TGTGCCACCAGCTCGGGACGTACCCGACAGCCCCAGCATTTT.

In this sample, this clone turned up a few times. In DNA, the CDR3 is TGTGCCAGCAGCTTGGGGGGAGAAAACATTCAGTACTTC. This translates into CASSLGGENIQYF. The chain combines TRBV5-4 with TRBJ2-4, with D perhaps matching TRBD2 (5 bases). V lost 0 bases, J lost 5 bases, and 6 bases lay in between. The germline CDR1 and CDR2 sequences are SGHNT and YYREEE (reference sequence). There are 13 residues in the CDR3.

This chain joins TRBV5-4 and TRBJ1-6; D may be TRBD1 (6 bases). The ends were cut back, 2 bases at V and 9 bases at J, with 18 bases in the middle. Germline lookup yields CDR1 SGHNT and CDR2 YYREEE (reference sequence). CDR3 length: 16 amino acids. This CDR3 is CASSFGGAQRSSPLHF. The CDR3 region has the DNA TGTGCCAGCAGCTTCGGGGGGGCGCAGAGATCTTCACCCCTCCACTTT.

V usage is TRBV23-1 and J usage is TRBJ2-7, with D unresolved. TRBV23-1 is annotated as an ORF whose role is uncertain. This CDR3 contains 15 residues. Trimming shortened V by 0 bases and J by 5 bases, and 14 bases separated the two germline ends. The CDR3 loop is CASSQSSGKIHEQYF. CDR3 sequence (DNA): TGCGCCAGCAGTCAATCCTCCGGAAAGATCCACGAGCAGTACTTC.

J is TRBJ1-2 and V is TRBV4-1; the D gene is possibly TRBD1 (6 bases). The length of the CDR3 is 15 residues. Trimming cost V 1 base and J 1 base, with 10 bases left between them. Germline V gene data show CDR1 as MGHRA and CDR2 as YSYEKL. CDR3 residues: CASSQGGGVNYGYTF. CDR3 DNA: TGCGCCAGCAGCCAAGGGGGGGGCGTTAACTATGGCTACACCTTC.

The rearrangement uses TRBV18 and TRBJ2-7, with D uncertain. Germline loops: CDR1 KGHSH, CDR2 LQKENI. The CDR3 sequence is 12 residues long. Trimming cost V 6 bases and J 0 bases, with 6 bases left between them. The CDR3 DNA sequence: TGTGCCAGCTCGCCGAGCTCCTACGAGCAGTACTTC. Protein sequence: CASSPSSYEQYF.

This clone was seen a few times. CDR3: CASSLVREHGIEAFF. DNA of the CDR3: TGTGCCAGCAGCTTGGTCAGGGAACACGGCATTGAAGCTTTCTTT. The chain has TRBV5-6 and TRBJ1-1, with D perhaps TRBD1 (5 bases). Trimming took off 0 bases at V and 7 bases at J, with 16 bases between the two ends. The CDR3 sequence is 15 residues long. CDR1 is SGHDT and CDR2 is YYEEEE in the germline V gene.

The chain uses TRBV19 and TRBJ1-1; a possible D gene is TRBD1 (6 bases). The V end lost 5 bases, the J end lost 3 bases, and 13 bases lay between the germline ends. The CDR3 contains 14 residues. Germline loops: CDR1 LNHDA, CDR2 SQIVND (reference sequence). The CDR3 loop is CASSLYSGDTEAFF. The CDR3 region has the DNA TGTGCCAGTAGTTTATATTCAGGGGACACTGAAGCTTTCTTT.

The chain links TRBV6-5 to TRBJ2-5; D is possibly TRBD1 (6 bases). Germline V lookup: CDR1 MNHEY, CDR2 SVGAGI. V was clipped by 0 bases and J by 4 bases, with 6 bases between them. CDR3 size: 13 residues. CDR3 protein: CASSYSDRETQYF. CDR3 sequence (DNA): TGTGCCAGCAGTTACTCGGACAGAGAGACCCAGTACTTC.

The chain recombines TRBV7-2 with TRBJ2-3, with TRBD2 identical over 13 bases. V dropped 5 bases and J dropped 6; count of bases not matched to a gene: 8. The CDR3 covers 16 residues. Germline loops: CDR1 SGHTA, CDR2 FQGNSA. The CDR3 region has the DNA TGTGCCAGCAGCCTGGGACTAGCGGGGTTAGCGGATACGCAGTATTTT. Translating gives CASSLGLAGLADTQYF. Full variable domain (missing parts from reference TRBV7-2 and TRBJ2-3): GAGVSQSPSNKVTEKGKDVELRCDPISGHTALYWYRQSLGQGLEFLIYFQGNSAPDKSGLPSDRFSAERTGGSVSTLTIQRTQQEDSAVYLCASSLGLAGLADTQYFGPGTRLTVL.

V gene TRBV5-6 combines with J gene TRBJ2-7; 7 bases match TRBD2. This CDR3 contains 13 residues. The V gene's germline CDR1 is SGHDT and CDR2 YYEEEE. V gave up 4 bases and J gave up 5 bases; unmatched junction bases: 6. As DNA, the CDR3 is TGTGCCAGCAGCAGGACTAGTTTGAACGAGCAGTACTTC. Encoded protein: CASSRTSLNEQYF.

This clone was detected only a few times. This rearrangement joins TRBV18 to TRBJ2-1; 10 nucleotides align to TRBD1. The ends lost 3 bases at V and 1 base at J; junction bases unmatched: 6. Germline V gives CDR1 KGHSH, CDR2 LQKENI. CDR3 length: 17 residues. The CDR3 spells CASSPPVGQGSYNEQFF. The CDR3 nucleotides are TGTGCCAGCTCACCTCCGGTGGGACAGGGGTCCTACAATGAGCAGTTCTTC.

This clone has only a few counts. CDR3 bases: TGTGCCAGCAGCTTGGCGGGAGATACGCAGTATTTT. This encodes CASSLAGDTQYF. This sequence joins TRBV11-3 and TRBJ2-3, with D possibly being TRBD2 (5 bases). Trimming pared 3 bases from V and 5 bases from J, leaving 6 bases between. Germline loops: CDR1 SGHNT, CDR2 YENEEA. CDR3 length equals 12 residues.